This T cell receptor beta chain was captured in a study of OX40 agonist ivuxolimab in advanced cancers. Produced via immunoSEQ multiplex PCR; TCRdb's table is partial and in-frame only. The table records 50,000 to 65,000 clones, around nine tenths of them present only once. Germline V lookup: CDR1 MNHEY, CDR2 SVGAGI. CDR3 length: 14 amino acids. V gave up 5 bases and J gave up 2 bases, with 12 bases separating them. The chain combines TRBV6-5 with TRBJ1-2; weak D call: TRBD1 (5 bases). The TCR comes from an adult with an advanced solid tumor such as melanoma, head and neck, liver or kidney cancer. The sequences come from CD4+ or CD8+ T cells sorted from blood, collected in a trial of the OX40 agonist ivuxolimab. The CDR3 spells CASSAGQMNYGYTF. In DNA, the CDR3 is TGTGCCAGCAGTGCCGGACAAATGAACTATGGCTACACCTTC.